This T cell receptor (beta chain) was recorded in a study of blood T cell repertoires in COVID-19. About the research overall: Acute-phase and convalescent COVID-19 samples originated in the United States, Italy and Spain. Nucleic acid was either cDNA or gDNA, and it came from T cells, B-cell-depleted T cells, or PBMCs.

The CDR3 is made up of 15 amino acids. The germline CDR1 and CDR2 sequences are SGHVS and FQNEAQ. Trimming removed 5 bases from V and 4 bases from J, with 14 bases in between. How the authors handled the data: Reference gene primer amplification yielded estimated nucleated cell counts. Data came from immunoSEQ multiplex PCR; TCRdb stores just in-frame clones and leaves some out. V, J and clone size are taken as reported in that table, and D and trimming were inferred from the DNA itself. Altogether about 81,000 clones are present, around 86% being singletons, with the ten largest covering 25%. Sequencing input: peripheral blood. This chain links TRBV7-8 with TRBJ1-4, with D tentatively TRBD1 (5 bases). The clonotype comes from a human donor in a cohort sampled during active COVID-19. Written as DNA, the CDR3 is TGTGCCAGCAGCCAAGGGGCAACCAGTAATGAAAAACTGTTTTTT. Its translation is CASSQGATSNEKLFF. The full variable domain, its missing parts supplied by reference TRBV7-8 and TRBJ1-4, is GAGVSQSPRYKVAKRGQDVALRCDPISGHVSLFWYQQALGQGPEFLTYFQNEAQLDKSGLPSDRFFAERPEGSVSTLKIQRTQQEDSAVYLCASSQGATSNEKLFFGSGTQLSVL.